These 24 T cell receptor beta chains originate from one sample sequenced in a study of T cells in localized non-small cell lung cancer. Sequencing was performed with immunoSEQ multiplex PCR; in TCRdb, only in-frame clones are kept and a portion is missing. The sample includes roughly 1,800 clones, about 30% seen only once; the top ten take around 13%. The sample was lung tumor tissue, taken before any cancer treatment. The source of these receptors is a female donor older than 55 with stage I squamous cell lung carcinoma.

By frequency in the sample, this clone is medium-sized. This sequence joins TRBV6-8 and TRBJ2-7, with 13 positions matching TRBD2. Trimming removed 4 bases from V and 3 bases from J; junction bases left unmatched: 3. This CDR3 spans 15 amino acids. From germline, CDR1 is MNHGY and CDR2 SAAAGT. The CDR3, as DNA: TGTGCCAGCAGTTCCGGGACTAGCGGGAACTACGAGCAGTACTTC. Its translation: CASSSGTSGNYEQYF.

The V and J genes are TRBV29-1 and TRBJ2-7; 11 bases align to TRBD1. The germline V gene has CDR1 SQVTM and CDR2 ANQGSEA. The CDR3 length is 13 residues. The CDR3 DNA reads as TGCAGTCAAAGAGGACAGGGGGCAGGTGAGCAGTACTTC. The encoded protein is CSQRGQGAGEQYF.

In this sample, this clone turned up a few times. The chain has TRBV15 and TRBJ2-3; 11 nucleotides match TRBD2. The CDR3 is 16 residues long. V was clipped by 0 bases and J by 3 bases; unmatched bases: 2. The germline V gene has CDR1 LNHNV and CDR2 YYDKDF (reference sequence). The CDR3 sequence: CATSREPSGGTDTQYF. Here the CDR3 DNA reads TGTGCCACCAGCAGAGAACCTAGCGGGGGGACAGATACGCAGTATTTT. The full variable domain, rest sourced from reference TRBV15 and TRBJ2-3, is DAMVIQNPRYQVTQFGKPVTLSCSQTLNHNVMYWYQQKSSQAPKLLFHYYDKDFNNEADTPDNFQSRRPNTSFCFLDIRSPGLGDTAMYLCATSREPSGGTDTQYFGPGTRLTVL.

The chain links TRBV9 to TRBJ2-5; D may correspond to TRBD1 or TRBD2 (5 bases each). The V gene lost 5 bases and the J gene lost 4 bases, with 18 bases spanning the gap. The CDR3 is 15 residues long. Germline CDR1 reads SGDLS; CDR2 reads YYNGEE. CDR3 in amino acids: CASRHRDPEGETQYF. The CDR3, as DNA: TGTGCCAGCAGGCACCGGGACCCCGAAGGAGAGACCCAGTACTTC. The full variable domain, with the rest looked up from reference TRBV9 and TRBJ2-5, is DSGVTQTPKHLITATGQRVTLRCSPRSGDLSVYWYQQSLDQGLQFLIQYYNGEERAKGNILERFSAQQFPDLHSELNLSSLELGDSALYFCASRHRDPEGETQYFGPGTRLLVL.

Sample share makes this clone medium-sized. V and J are TRBV9 and TRBJ2-1, with D possibly TRBD2 on 6 matching bases. Germline assignment: CDR1 SGDLS and CDR2 YYNGEE. The CDR3 has 15 residues. The V and J ends lost 0 bases and 5 bases respectively, with 12 bases between them. CDR3 sequence: CASSVAPGTHNEQFF. The CDR3 region has the DNA TGTGCCAGCAGCGTAGCCCCCGGGACTCACAATGAGCAGTTCTTC.

This clone has just a few counts. The gene calls are TRBV9 and TRBJ2-2, with 10 bases lining up with TRBD1. V lost 5 bases to trimming and J lost 6 bases; unmatched junction nucleotides: 13. The CDR3 has 17 residues. The germline V gene encodes CDR1 SGDLS and CDR2 YYNGEE. The CDR3 DNA is TGTGCCAGCAGTGTCCCAAGGACAGGGGGATGGGCCGGGGAGCTGTTTTTT. Its translation is CASSVPRTGGWAGELFF.

This clone is termed large. CDR3 nucleotide sequence: TGTGCCAGTAGCGATCAGGTCTACGAGCAGTACTTC. It translates to CASSDQVYEQYF. The V gene is TRBV19, the J gene TRBJ2-7; D uncertain. The CDR3 contains 12 residues. Germline loops: CDR1 LNHDA, CDR2 SQIVND (reference sequence). With 6 bases removed from V and 3 bases from J, the gap between germline ends came to 9 bases.

This chain joins TRBV11-3 and TRBJ2-7; 9 nucleotides align to TRBD1. V lost 3 bases, J lost 4 bases, and 7 bases stayed unmatched. CDR1 is SGHNT and CDR2 is YENEEA in the germline V gene. The CDR3 contains 15 residues. CDR3 sequence (DNA): TGTGCCAGCAGCTTGGGACAGGGTCGAGGGTACGAGCAGTACTTC. Translated: CASSLGQGRGYEQYF.

The sample holds a few counts of this clone. An end of the junction does not agree with germline; a read error may underlie this. This chain joins TRBV6-8 and TRBJ2-1, with D unresolved. The CDR3 is 14 amino acids. CDR1 is MNHGY, CDR2 SAAAGT, per germline. The CDR3 loop reads CASSYSRAYNEQFF. DNA for the CDR3: TGTGCCAGCAGTTACAGCCGAGCCTACAATGAACAGTTCTTC.

This clone was detected a few times. The rearrangement links TRBV9 to TRBJ1-2, with 8 bases that match TRBD1. Germline loops: CDR1 SGDLS, CDR2 YYNGEE. CDR3 length equals 12 residues. V lost 6 bases to trimming and J lost 6 bases; unmatched junction nucleotides: 4. Here the CDR3 reads CASNGQGHGYTF. In nucleotides, the CDR3 is TGTGCCAGCAACGGACAGGGCCATGGCTACACCTTC.

This clone was seen only a few times. The chain has TRBV30 and TRBJ1-5; no clear D gene. Trimming removed 1 base at V and 0 bases at J, with 4 bases between. This CDR3 spans 13 amino acids. Germline CDR1 is GTSNPN and CDR2 is SVGIG (reference sequence). The CDR3 nucleotides are TGTGCCTGGAGTGAAAATAGCAATCAGCCCCAGCATTTT. The encoded protein is CAWSENSNQPQHF.

This clone was seen only a few times. The chain has TRBV6-8 and TRBJ1-5; TRBD1 agrees at 7 bases. Losses at the gene ends were 10 bases for V and 4 bases for J; bases not matched to a gene: 13. Per germline, CDR1 MNHGY and CDR2 SAAAGT. The CDR3 loop spans 15 amino acids. CDR3 bases: TGTGCCACCGACTTGGGACAGCCTTTGAATCAGCCCCAGCATTTT. It codes for CATDLGQPLNQPQHF.

V is TRBV5-1 and J is TRBJ2-3, with TRBD2 matching 11 bases. The CDR3 runs to 16 residues. Germline trimming cut 3 bases from V and 2 bases from J; bases unmatched to any gene: 5. CDR1 is SGHRS, CDR2 YFSETQ, per germline. CDR3 nucleotides: TGCGCCAGCAGCTCGTTAGCGGGGGGGAACACAGATACGCAGTATTTT. Translated, it gives CASSSLAGGNTDTQYF.

This clone is categorized as large (0.1 to 1%). The chain links TRBV11-3 to TRBJ2-1; the match to TRBD1 covers 10 bases. The CDR3 consists of 17 residues. V lost 4 bases, J lost 6 bases, and 12 bases stayed unmatched. The V gene's germline CDR1 is SGHNT and CDR2 YENEEA. The CDR3 region is CASSSAMTGGIINEQFF. CDR3 sequence (DNA): TGTGCCAGCAGCTCCGCGATGACAGGGGGCATCATCAATGAGCAGTTCTTC.

The CDR3 sequence is CASSIEGEWSTDTQYF. In nucleotides, the CDR3 is TGTGCCAGTAGTATAGAGGGGGAATGGAGCACAGATACGCAGTATTTT. The V call is TRBV19, the J call TRBJ2-3; TRBD1 or TRBD2 may be the D gene (5 bases each). V was trimmed by 0 bases and J by 0 bases, leaving 10 bases between them. The CDR3 loop spans 16 amino acids. Germline V gene sequence: CDR1 LNHDA, CDR2 SQIVND (reference sequence). The whole variable domain, remainder taken from reference TRBV19 and TRBJ2-3, is DGGITQSPKYLFRKEGQNVTLSCEQNLNHDAMYWYRQDPGQGLRLIYYSQIVNDFQKGDIAEGYSVSREKKESFPLTVTSAQKNPTAFYLCASSIEGEWSTDTQYFGPGTRLTVL.

The chain couples TRBV28 to TRBJ1-2; no clear D gene. CDR1 and CDR2 (germline): MDHEN, SYDVKM. This CDR3 has 15 amino acids. V was trimmed by 2 bases and J by 7 bases, leaving 17 bases between them. DNA for the CDR3: TGTGCCAGCAGTTTAGATGGGGTCAGTGAGCGTGGCTACACCTTC. It specifies CASSLDGVSERGYTF.

This chain joins TRBV19 and TRBJ2-1, with TRBD1 matching 9 bases. CDR1 and CDR2 (germline): LNHDA, SQIVND (reference sequence). The ends lost 3 bases at V and 8 bases at J; junction bases unmatched: 11. There are 16 residues in the CDR3. CDR3 residues: CASSITGQGFMYEQFF. CDR3 nucleotide sequence: TGTGCCAGTAGTATTACGGGACAGGGTTTTATGTATGAGCAGTTCTTC.

By sample share, this clone is medium-sized. This chain links TRBV11-3 with TRBJ1-1, with D unresolved. The CDR3 extends over 14 amino acids. Per germline, CDR1 SGHNT and CDR2 YENEEA. Trimming stripped 5 bases from V and 0 bases from J, with 10 bases between. CDR3 bases: TGTGCCAGCAGCCCTAGTCCCTTGAACACTGAAGCTTTCTTT. The encoded protein is CASSPSPLNTEAFF. The whole variable domain, remainder taken from reference TRBV11-3 and TRBJ1-1, is EAGVVQSPRYKIIEKKQPVAFWCNPISGHNTLYWYLQNLGQGPELLIRYENEEAVDDSQLPKDRFSAERLKGVDSTLKIQPAELGDSAVYLCASSPSPLNTEAFFGQGTRLTVV.

The CDR3 spells CASSRDNQETQYF. The DNA for the CDR3 is TGTGCCAGTAGTCGGGACAACCAAGAGACCCAGTACTTC. This chain connects TRBV19 to TRBJ2-5; tentative D call: TRBD1 (6 bases). Looked up from germline, CDR1 is LNHDA and CDR2 is SQIVND (reference sequence). V gave up 5 bases and J gave up 0 bases, with 7 bases separating them. The CDR3 length is 13 residues.

This clone was counted only a few times. This chain uses TRBV10-3 with TRBJ1-5, with D uncertain. V was pared by 6 bases and J by 1 base, with 7 bases between. The CDR3 length is 13 residues. CDR1 ENHRY and CDR2 SYGVKD come from the germline V gene. In DNA form, the CDR3 reads TGTGCCATCAGCCGGGAGAGCAATCAGCCCCAGCATTTT. Translated, it gives CAISRESNQPQHF.

This chain links TRBV19 with TRBJ2-1, with 7 bases identical to TRBD1. Germline V gene data show CDR1 as LNHDA and CDR2 as SQIVND (reference sequence). There are 15 residues in the CDR3. V lost 3 bases and J lost 3; bases outside the gene matches: 5. The CDR3 DNA reads TGTGCCAGTAGTATTCGTCAGGGGGACTACAATGAGCAGTTCTTC. Residues: CASSIRQGDYNEQFF.

By share, this clone ranks as large. Written as DNA, the CDR3 is TGTGCCAGCAGCTCGGACCTCACTGAAGCTTTCTTT. It codes for CASSSDLTEAFF. This chain links TRBV28 with TRBJ1-1; D gene ambiguous. Trimming took off 6 bases at V and 4 bases at J, with 9 bases between the two ends. The CDR3 covers 12 residues. Germline V gene data show CDR1 as MDHEN and CDR2 as SYDVKM.

This sequence joins TRBV28 and TRBJ2-1; 11 bases align to TRBD1. CDR1 and CDR2 from the germline V gene are MDHEN and SYDVKM. The junction had 4 bases not matched to a gene; V was cut back by 5 bases and J by 7 bases. CDR3 size: 14 residues. The CDR3 coding sequence is TGTGCCAGCAGTGCAGGGACAGGGGGAAATGAGCAGTTCTTC. Translation: CASSAGTGGNEQFF.

The genes are TRBV19 and TRBJ2-7; TRBD1 or TRBD2 may be the D gene (7 bases each). V shed 8 bases and J shed 5 bases, with 31 bases lying between them. Germline V lookup: CDR1 LNHDA, CDR2 SQIVND (reference sequence). There are 18 residues in the CDR3. The CDR3: CASSATGPGGGRRDEQYF. Written as DNA, the CDR3 is TGTGCCAGTTCGGCGACAGGGCCCGGGGGAGGGAGGAGGGACGAGCAGTACTTC.